This TCR beta chain emerged from a study of blood T cells in healthy people across ages. General study points: Using unsorted PBMCs precluded a conclusive naive versus antigen-experienced comparison.

The germline V gene encodes CDR1 SGHVS and CDR2 FQNEAQ. V lost 0 bases and J lost 6, with 9 bases in between. The CDR3 loop spans 14 amino acids. Worth noting for this clonotype: Its antigen is unidentified.

A sample-barcoded 5' primer and a J-beta primer mix were used in a second PCR of about 7 to 12 cycles. Via MiXCR, TCRdb re-called the 5' RACE reads, giving one row per CDR3 protein. The repertoire holds nearly 800,000 distinct CDR3 sequences, approximately 25% seen once, with under 4.5% in the top ten. This sample also appeared in a second study, on T cells of mothers and their children.

The sample was blood. The gene calls are TRBV7-8 and TRBJ2-1, with a possible D match to TRBD1 (5 bases). This receptor was taken from a boy between 10 and 17 years old in good health. The CDR3 reads CASSLARVGNEQFF. DNA of the CDR3: TGTGCCAGCAGCTTAGCCAGGGTAGGCAATGAGCAGTTCTTC.